The 14 T cell receptor beta chains presented below share a single source sample, sequenced in a study of graft-versus-host responses after intestinal transplantation. Measured with immunoSEQ multiplex PCR; TCRdb has only the in-frame clones, and not every one. Of tens of thousands of clones listed, roughly 94% are singletons. These TCRs' antigens remain unknown. The sample was unstimulated CD8+ T cells sorted from spleen or lymph node cells, taken before intestinal transplant. The source of these receptors is a human donor who received an intestinal transplant.

J is TRBJ2-2 and V is TRBV6-5; D unclear. CDR3 length: 14 residues. The V end was cut by 6 bases, the J end by 6 bases, with 14 bases between. Germline CDR1 reads MNHEY; CDR2 reads SVGAGI. CDR3 protein: CASSSTKASGELFF. CDR3 nucleotide sequence: TGTGCCAGCAGCTCCACTAAGGCCTCCGGGGAGCTGTTTTTT.

CDR3 residues: CASSIQGIRAENSPLHF. In DNA form, the CDR3 reads TGTGCCAGTAGTATCCAGGGGATACGGGCAGAAAATTCACCCCTCCACTTT. This chain connects TRBV19 to TRBJ1-6; D may be TRBD1 (6 bases). V was clipped by 3 bases and J by 7 bases, with 19 bases between them. Germline V gene data show CDR1 as LNHDA and CDR2 as SQIVND (reference sequence). The CDR3 extends over 17 amino acids.

In this sample, this clone turned up once. This chain connects TRBV5-6 to TRBJ1-2, with TRBD1 as a possible D gene (5 bases). With 3 bases removed from V and 7 bases from J, the gap between germline ends came to 25 bases. The germline gives CDR1 SGHDT, CDR2 YYEEEE. The CDR3 runs 17 residues. This CDR3 is CASSSEEHTGTLPGYTF. The CDR3, as DNA: TGTGCCAGCAGCTCGGAAGAACACACCGGGACGCTGCCTGGCTACACCTTC.

This rearrangement joins TRBV27 to TRBJ1-1; D is unclear. Germline CDR1 and CDR2: MNHEY and SMNVEV (reference sequence). V shed 0 bases and J shed 1 base, with 6 bases lying between them. The CDR3 has 14 amino acids. For the CDR3, the DNA is TGTGCCAGCAGTTTATCACGGGGGAACACTGAAGCTTTCTTT. Translating it yields CASSLSRGNTEAFF.

The chain recombines TRBV21-1 with TRBJ2-2; the D call in the table, TRBD2, was not verified against the DNA. TRBV21-1 is a listed pseudogene. This CDR3 contains 17 residues. CDR3 in DNA: TGTGCCAGCAGCAAAGGACTTACCAACGCGAACACCGGGGAGCTGTTTTTT. Amino acid sequence: CASSKGLTNANTGELFF.

This chain connects TRBV15 to TRBJ2-1; TRBD2 matches at 7 bases. After removal of 1 base from V and 8 bases from J, the junction contained 8 bases not matched to a gene. The CDR3 extends over 15 amino acids. Germline CDR1 LNHNV, CDR2 YYDKDF (reference sequence). CDR3 bases: TGTGCCACCAGCAGAGCTCGACTAGCTAAGGATGAGCAGTTCTTC. It yields the protein CATSRARLAKDEQFF.

This chain joins TRBV11-2 and TRBJ1-2; 9 nucleotides match TRBD1. The CDR3 extends over 15 amino acids. The germline V gene has CDR1 SGHAT and CDR2 FQNNGV. Trimming at V came to 1 base and at J to 4 bases, leaving 4 bases not matched to a gene. The CDR3 is CASSLGSGQGYGYTF. Here the CDR3 DNA reads TGTGCCAGCAGCTTAGGGTCGGGACAGGGCTATGGCTACACCTTC.

A word on this clone: Additional DNA sequences in this sample encode the identical CDR3. CDR3 DNA: TGTGCCAGCAGTTTATCTCCGGGGACCGGGGAGCTGTTTTTT. Protein product: CASSLSPGTGELFF. The chain carries TRBV27 and TRBJ2-2; D perhaps matches TRBD2 (5 bases). The V end lost 0 bases, the J end lost 5 bases, and 7 bases lay between the germline ends. Germline V lookup: CDR1 MNHEY, CDR2 SMNVEV (reference sequence). The CDR3 is made up of 14 amino acids.

DNA of the CDR3: TGTGCCAGCAGCTTCCCGGGACAGGGGACCTACGAGCAGTACTTC. This encodes CASSFPGQGTYEQYF. The rearrangement links TRBV7-9 to TRBJ2-7, with 10 bases fitting TRBD1. Per germline, CDR1 SEHNR and CDR2 FQNEAQ (reference sequence). The ends lost 3 bases at V and 2 bases at J; junction bases unmatched: 4. The CDR3 has 15 residues.

This clone was picked up one time. This rearrangement joins TRBV2 to TRBJ2-1; D uncertain. V lost 4 bases to trimming and J lost 8 bases, with 3 bases between them. The CDR3 consists of 10 residues. CDR1 and CDR2 from the germline V gene are SNHLY and FYNNEI. The CDR3 sequence is CASSGYEQFF. The CDR3, as DNA: TGTGCCAGCAGTGGGTATGAGCAGTTCTTC. Supplemented by reference TRBV2 and TRBJ2-1, the full variable domain reads EPEVTQTPSHQVTQMGQEVILRCVPISNHLYFYWYRQILGQKVEFLVSFYNNEISEKSEIFDDQFSVERPDGSNFTLKIRSTKLEDSAMYFCASSGYEQFFGPGTRLTVL.

V and J are TRBV10-1 and TRBJ2-5; D not resolved. The germline V gene has CDR1 WNHNN and CDR2 SYGVQD (reference sequence). The CDR3 has 13 amino acids. Between the trimmed V and J ends, which lost 4 bases and 1 base, there was a span of 7 bases. The CDR3 DNA sequence: TGCGCCAGCAGTGTGGGCCTCCAAGAGACCCAGTACTTC. The encoded protein is CASSVGLQETQYF.

J is TRBJ2-1 and V is TRBV5-1, with D tentatively TRBD2 (6 bases). Germline CDR1 and CDR2: SGHRS and YFSETQ. Trimming took off 3 bases at V and 0 bases at J, with 16 bases between the two ends. The CDR3 has 17 residues. The CDR3 DNA reads as TGCGCCAGCAGCTATCTCGGGACTCGAAGCTCCTACAATGAGCAGTTCTTC. Translating it yields CASSYLGTRSSYNEQFF.

The V gene is TRBV5-8, the J gene TRBJ1-1; tentative D call: TRBD1 (6 bases). Germline CDR1 SGHTS, CDR2 YDEGEE. Deletions cut 0 bases from V and 4 bases from J, with 16 bases between. CDR3 length equals 16 residues. CDR3 nucleotides: TGTGCCAGCAGCTTGGATTGGAGGGGGTTTGGCACTGAAGCTTTCTTT. Its protein is CASSLDWRGFGTEAFF.

V and J are TRBV2 and TRBJ2-3; D uncertain. The CDR3 length is 12 residues. V was pared by 8 bases and J by 3 bases, with 9 bases between. Germline V gives CDR1 SNHLY, CDR2 FYNNEI. CDR3 DNA: TGTGCCAGCGTAACAGTAACAGATACGCAGTATTTT. As protein: CASVTVTDTQYF.